This is a list of T cell receptor beta chains from one sample in a study of T cell changes during pregnancy in multiple sclerosis. The table came from immunoSEQ multiplex PCR; TCRdb's copy has only in-frame clones and leaves some out. This sample has some 64,000 clones, with around 92% found just once. The source was peripheral blood, collected after pregnancy. These receptors all come from a female donor with multiple sclerosis, enrolled in a pregnancy study. Each CDR3 is given with its conserved first and last residue. A D gene is named only where the DNA matches it firmly. Expanded clones get a size class; other rows say once, few or many, or leave the size out.

size	D	V	J	DNA	CDR3
-	TRBD1	TRBV28	TRBJ1-5	TGTGCCAGCAGCAAGTCCGGACAGGGGGCCGGACAGCCCCAGCATTTT	CASSKSGQGAGQPQHF
-	-	TRBV6-6	TRBJ1-1	TGTGCCAGCAGCCCCTCCGCCGAGGCTTTCTTT	CASSPSAEAFF
-	-	TRBV18	TRBJ1-2	TGTGCCAGCTCAGGCGAGGGAAATGGTGGCTACACCTTC	CASSGEGNGGYTF
-	-	TRBV29-1	TRBJ2-7	TGCACCACCGAGGGGAGGTTCTACGAGCAGTACTTC	CTTEGRFYEQYF
-	-	TRBV6-6	TRBJ1-5	TGTGCCAGCGTGTCAGGGCTTCAGGGTCAGCCCCAGCATTTT	CASVSGLQGQPQHF
-	TRBD1	TRBV10-1	TRBJ1-1	TGCGCCAGCAGCCGGGACAGGAGAACCGAAGCTTTCTTT	CASSRDRRTEAFF
once	-	TRBV7-2	TRBJ2-1	TGTGCCAGCAGGATAGGACAAAACAATGAGCAGTTCTTC	CASRIGQNNEQFF
-	-	TRBV5-4	TRBJ1-2	TGTGCCAGCAGCTTGGACAGAGCTAACTATGGCTACACCTTC	CASSLDRANYGYTF
once	-	TRBV5-6	TRBJ2-5	TGTGCCAGCAGACTAAAAGAGACCCAGTACTTC	CASRLKETQYF
-	TRBD1	TRBV29-1	TRBJ2-1	TGCAGCGCCAGACTGGGGGACAGGGTTAATGAGCAGTTCTTC	CSARLGDRVNEQFF
-	TRBD1	TRBV6-5	TRBJ1-1	TGTGCCAGCAGTCGGGGACAGGGGGCGGGAACTGAAGCTTTCTTT	CASSRGQGAGTEAFF